The 26 T cell receptor beta chains below were found in one sample sequenced in a study of cytomegalovirus exposure and HLA in healthy donors. 13 Jbeta primers and 60 Vbeta primers were used for the PCR. Assay used: immunoSEQ multiplex PCR; TCRdb lists only in-frame clones, some missing. The table shows 150,000 or so clones, with around three quarters occurring only once. The material sequenced was PBMCs. These TCRs come from a man between 40 and 49 years old in good health and CMV-seronegative.

V and J are TRBV19 and TRBJ2-5; TRBD1 matches 8 bases. Germline assignment: CDR1 LNHDA and CDR2 SQIVND (reference sequence). The CDR3 spans 13 residues. V lost 4 bases to trimming and J lost 7 bases; unmatched junction nucleotides: 5. The CDR3 reads CASSTGQGGTQYF. The CDR3 bases are TGTGCCAGTAGTACAGGACAGGGCGGGACCCAGTACTTC.

This sequence joins TRBV27 and TRBJ2-6; 7 bases are a match to TRBD1. The germline V gene encodes CDR1 MNHEY and CDR2 SMNVEV (reference sequence). After removal of 6 bases from V and 2 bases from J, the junction contained 10 bases not matched to a gene. CDR3 length: 17 amino acids. This chain's CDR3 is CASSPYLGGAGANVLTF. The CDR3 DNA reads TGTGCCAGCAGCCCCTACCTAGGGGGCGCTGGGGCCAACGTCCTGACTTTC.

The chain joins TRBV6-5 to TRBJ2-2, with a tentative D call TRBD1 (5 bases). Germline-derived CDR1 and CDR2 are MNHEY and SVGAGI. V lost 2 bases to trimming and J lost 6 bases, with 10 bases between them. The CDR3 has 14 residues. CDR3 in DNA: TGTGCCAGCAGTTACGGGGCACCATCCGGGGAGCTGTTTTTT. Amino acid sequence: CASSYGAPSGELFF.

The V gene is TRBV5-8, the J gene TRBJ2-7, with 9 bases fitting TRBD1. There are 13 residues in the CDR3. Germline CDR1 SGHTS, CDR2 YDEGEE. V was pared by 5 bases and J by 7 bases, with 7 bases of the junction left unmatched. The CDR3 bases are TGTGCCAGCAGGAGGGACAGGGTAGGGGAGCAGTACTTC. It specifies CASRRDRVGEQYF.

The J gene is TRBJ1-4, the V gene TRBV11-1, with no clear D. The CDR3 is 17 residues long. CDR1 and CDR2 from the germline V gene are SGHAT and FQDESV (reference sequence). Trimming shortened V by 5 bases and J by 5 bases, and 21 bases separated the two germline ends. The CDR3 here is CASSRRVSKLRNEKLFF. Here the CDR3 DNA reads TGTGCCAGCAGCCGCCGGGTCAGCAAGTTAAGGAATGAAAAACTGTTTTTT.

The chain is built from TRBV14 and TRBJ1-4, with 11 bases lining up with TRBD1. The CDR3 is 14 residues long. The germline V gene has CDR1 SGHDN and CDR2 FVKESK. Unmatched junction bases numbered 5, after V lost 3 bases and J lost 11 bases. The CDR3 spells CASSHGTGGRKLFF. CDR3 DNA: TGTGCCAGCAGCCATGGGACAGGGGGACGTAAACTGTTTTTT.

The chain recombines TRBV7-9 with TRBJ1-4; D is undetermined. Germline V lookup: CDR1 SEHNR, CDR2 FQNEAQ (reference sequence). The CDR3 consists of 13 residues. With 2 bases removed from V and 8 bases from J, the gap between germline ends came to 9 bases. The CDR3 DNA follows: TGTGCCAGCAGCTTACAGGCGGGAGAAAAACTGTTTTTT. Its protein product is CASSLQAGEKLFF.

This clone appeared once. This CDR3 is CASSQDPPSSASTDTQYF. Written as DNA, the CDR3 is TGCGCCAGCAGCCAAGATCCCCCTAGCAGCGCTAGCACAGATACGCAGTATTTT. The chain joins TRBV4-1 to TRBJ2-3; perhaps TRBD2 as D (5 bases). This CDR3 has 18 residues. The germline V and J ends were trimmed by 0 bases and 0 bases, with 16 bases remaining between them. Germline V gives CDR1 MGHRA, CDR2 YSYEKL.

V gene TRBV6-5 combines with J gene TRBJ1-3, with 7 bases aligning to TRBD1. Germline V gives CDR1 MNHEY, CDR2 SVGAGI. The V and J ends lost 2 bases and 4 bases, in that order; junction bases with no gene match: 5. This CDR3 has 15 residues. The CDR3 protein is CASSYVTGSGNTIYF. CDR3 in DNA: TGTGCCAGCAGTTACGTGACAGGGAGCGGAAACACCATATATTTT.

The chain uses TRBV7-9 and TRBJ1-2; 9 nucleotides align to TRBD1. This CDR3 region has 14 residues. V was clipped by 2 bases and J by 8 bases; unmatched bases: 6. Per germline, CDR1 SEHNR and CDR2 FQNEAQ (reference sequence). CDR3 sequence reads: CASSLFGQGYGYTF. CDR3 DNA sequence: TGTGCCAGCAGCTTATTCGGACAGGGGTACGGCTACACCTTC.

This chain joins TRBV11-2 and TRBJ2-3; 8 nucleotides line up with TRBD2. The CDR3 consists of 16 residues. CDR1 is SGHAT and CDR2 is FQNNGV in the germline V gene. The V and J ends lost 4 bases and 5 bases, in that order; junction bases with no gene match: 11. CDR3 protein: CASSSAVGRVRDTQYF. The DNA for the CDR3 is TGTGCCAGCAGCTCGGCCGTCGGGAGGGTAAGAGATACGCAGTATTTT.

The chain links TRBV6-6 to TRBJ1-1; tentatively, D is TRBD1 (5 bases). Germline CDR1 and CDR2: MNHNY and SVGAGI (reference sequence). V lost 2 bases and J 0 bases, leaving 7 bases between the germline ends. The CDR3 has 14 amino acids. The CDR3 bases are TGTGCCAGCAGTTACGGGGCAGTGAACACTGAAGCTTTCTTT. Its translation is CASSYGAVNTEAFF.

The rearrangement joins TRBV6-6 to TRBJ2-7, with 8 bases that match TRBD2. The germline V gene has CDR1 MNHNY and CDR2 SVGAGI (reference sequence). V lost 6 bases, J lost 2 bases, and 9 bases stayed unmatched. This CDR3 has 15 residues. The CDR3 loop is CASSPRLAPAYEQYF. The CDR3 DNA reads as TGTGCCAGCAGCCCTAGACTAGCGCCAGCCTACGAGCAGTACTTC.

The chain is built from TRBV6-6 and TRBJ2-7, with D possibly TRBD1 on 7 matching bases. This CDR3 contains 14 residues. V gave up 5 bases and J gave up 5 bases, with 16 bases separating them. Germline values: CDR1 MNHNY, CDR2 SVGAGI (reference sequence). DNA for the CDR3: TGTGCCAGCAGTCGGGGGCAGGGGGTGGACGAGCAGTACTTC. This sequence encodes CASSRGQGVDEQYF.

The V and J genes are TRBV9 and TRBJ2-7; 8 bases align to TRBD2. The CDR3 spans 14 residues. Germline CDR1 and CDR2: SGDLS and YYNGEE. J gave up 3 bases and V 5 bases, and 7 bases lay outside the gene matches. DNA of the CDR3: TGTGCCAGCAGTCCTAGCGGGCATTTCTACGAGCAGTACTTC. Its translation is CASSPSGHFYEQYF.

This sequence joins TRBV7-3 and TRBJ1-2, with a possible D match to TRBD1 (6 bases). The length of the CDR3 is 13 residues. In germline, CDR1 is SGHTA, CDR2 FQGTGA. Trimming cost V 1 base and J 8 bases, with 11 bases left between them. Here the CDR3 reads CASSLMQGRGYTF. The DNA for the CDR3 is TGTGCCAGCAGCTTAATGCAGGGGAGAGGCTACACCTTC.

This clone was seen a handful of times. Mismatch with germline at one junction end may stem from a read error. The rearrangement links TRBV6-5 to TRBJ2-4; TRBD1 is a possible D gene (5 bases). The germline gives CDR1 MNHEY, CDR2 SVGAGI. This CDR3 has 13 residues. The CDR3 is CASSDSDTNIQYF. CDR3 bases: TGTGCCAGCAGTGACTCGGACACGAACATTCAGTACTTC.

About this clone: Other DNA sequences in the same sample also yield this CDR3. CDR3 protein: CASSLVGGNYGYTF. CDR3 nucleotide sequence: TGTGCCAGCAGCTTAGTCGGGGGGAACTATGGCTACACCTTC. The chain links TRBV7-9 to TRBJ1-2; a possible D gene is TRBD1 (5 bases). V was clipped by 1 base and J by 2 bases, with 8 bases between them. The CDR3 loop spans 14 amino acids. Germline V lookup: CDR1 SEHNR, CDR2 FQNEAQ (reference sequence). The entire variable domain, with the rest obtained from reference TRBV7-9 and TRBJ1-2, is as follows: DTGVSQNPRHKITKRGQNVTFRCDPISEHNRLYWYRQTLGQGPEFLTYFQNEAQLEKSRLLSDRFSAERPKGSFSTLEIQRTEQGDSAMYLCASSLVGGNYGYTFGSGTRLTVV.

The chain links TRBV10-2 to TRBJ1-2; no clear D gene. The germline CDR1 and CDR2 sequences are WSHSY and SAAADI. Trimming cost V 10 bases and J 4 bases, with 13 bases left between them. The CDR3 sequence is 12 residues long. The CDR3 sequence: CAITEGSYGYTF. In DNA, the CDR3 is TGCGCCATCACGGAGGGAAGCTATGGCTACACCTTC.

The V gene is TRBV11-3, the J gene TRBJ2-1, with D maybe TRBD1 (6 bases). CDR3 length: 18 amino acids. Trimming stripped 0 bases from V and 1 base from J, with 16 bases between. Germline V gene lookup returns CDR1 SGHNT and CDR2 YENEEA. The CDR3 region is CASSLESFRGRSYNEQFF. In nucleotides, the CDR3 is TGTGCCAGCAGCTTAGAGAGTTTCAGGGGAAGATCCTACAATGAGCAGTTCTTC.

The V call is TRBV6-1, the J call TRBJ2-3; a weak D match, TRBD2 (5 bases). The ends were cut back, 4 bases at V and 0 bases at J, with 11 bases in the middle. Germline loops: CDR1 MNHNS, CDR2 SASEGT. This CDR3 contains 15 residues. The CDR3, as DNA: TGTGCCAGCAGTGGGCTAGCAGTGAGCACAGATACGCAGTATTTT. Protein sequence: CASSGLAVSTDTQYF.

V and J are TRBV30 and TRBJ1-5; 8 bases map to TRBD1. The trim removed 3 bases at V and 7 bases at J, leaving 17 bases unmatched. The CDR3 totals 17 residues. Germline assignment: CDR1 GTSNPN and CDR2 SVGIG (reference sequence). The CDR3 DNA is TGTGCCTGGAGCGACACGATCACCGGACAGGGTAACCAGCCCCAGCATTTT. It specifies CAWSDTITGQGNQPQHF.

The rearrangement joins TRBV27 to TRBJ2-5; no reliable D call. Germline CDR1 and CDR2: MNHEY and SMNVEV (reference sequence). The ends were cut back, 2 bases at V and 5 bases at J, with 12 bases in the middle. The CDR3 loop spans 14 amino acids. The CDR3 here is CASSLLGDRETQYF. Here the CDR3 DNA reads TGTGCCAGCAGTTTACTCGGAGATCGGGAGACCCAGTACTTC.

The chain links TRBV2 to TRBJ1-3; TRBD1 matches 11 bases. V shed 4 bases, J shed 4 bases, and the junction held 3 bases outside the gene matches. Per the germline V gene, CDR1 is SNHLY and CDR2 is FYNNEI. The CDR3 spans 15 residues. As DNA, the CDR3 is TGTGCCAGCAGTGGGGACAGGGGGTCCGGAAACACCATATATTTT. Its translation is CASSGDRGSGNTIYF.

The rearrangement uses TRBV10-2 and TRBJ2-2; maybe TRBD2 (6 bases). Germline lookup yields CDR1 WSHSY and CDR2 SAAADI. This CDR3 has 14 amino acids. Between the trimmed V and J ends, which lost 6 bases and 7 bases, there was a span of 15 bases. The CDR3 DNA sequence: TGCGCCAGCAGGATGCAGGAGGGGCACGGGGAGCTGTTTTTT. Its translation: CASRMQEGHGELFF.

The CDR3 sequence is CASSLQSTGEETQYF. CDR3 nucleotide sequence: TGCGCCAGCAGCTTACAGAGCACAGGGGAAGAGACCCAGTACTTC. The rearrangement joins TRBV5-1 to TRBJ2-5; 7 positions match TRBD1. The CDR3 covers 15 residues. J lost 3 bases, V lost 2 bases, and 7 bases had no gene match. CDR1 SGHRS and CDR2 YFSETQ come from the germline V gene.